The subject of this entry is one TCR beta chain. No antigen is known for it. The data are from a study of T cells in Graves' hyperthyroidism and ophthalmopathy. Amplification of TCR beta CDR3 regions used RNA as the template. First-round RT-PCR of the TCR CDR3 relied on the HTBI primer set. TCRdb analysed the multiplex PCR reads with MiXCR anew, one entry per CDR3 protein. The sample has under 400,000 distinct CDR3 sequences, 13% to 15% seen once. The study's findings and limits: Ophthalmopathy was separated from stable hyperthyroidism by a 13 V-J model.

Patients were excluded for uncontrolled infection, other autoimmune disease, pregnancy or lactation. Sequenced sample: blood. The clonotype was recovered from a woman aged 60-70 years with Graves' ophthalmopathy.

CDR3 in amino acids: CASGTGLNQPQHF. Here the CDR3 DNA reads TGTGCCAGCGGGACAGGGCTCAATCAGCCCCAGCATTTT. The J gene is TRBJ1-5, the V gene TRBV27, with 9 bases lining up with TRBD1. Germline V gene sequence: CDR1 MNHEY, CDR2 SMNVEV (reference sequence). V lost 8 bases and J lost 3; bases outside the gene matches: 2. The CDR3 loop spans 13 amino acids.